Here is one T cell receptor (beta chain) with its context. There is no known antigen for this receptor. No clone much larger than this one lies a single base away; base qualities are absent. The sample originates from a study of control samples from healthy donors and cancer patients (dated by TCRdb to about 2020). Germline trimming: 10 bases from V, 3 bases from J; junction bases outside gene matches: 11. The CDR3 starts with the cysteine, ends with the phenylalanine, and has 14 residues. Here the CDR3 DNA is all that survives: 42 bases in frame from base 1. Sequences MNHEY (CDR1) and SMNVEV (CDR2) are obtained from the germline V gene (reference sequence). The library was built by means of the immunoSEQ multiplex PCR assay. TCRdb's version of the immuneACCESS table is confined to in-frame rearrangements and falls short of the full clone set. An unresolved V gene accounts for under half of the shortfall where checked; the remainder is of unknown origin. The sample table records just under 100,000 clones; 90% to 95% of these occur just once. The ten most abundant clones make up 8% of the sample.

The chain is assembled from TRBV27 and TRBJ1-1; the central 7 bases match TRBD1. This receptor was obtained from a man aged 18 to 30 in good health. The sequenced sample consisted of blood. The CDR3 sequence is CATATGSRHTEAFF. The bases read TGTGCCACGGCGACAGGGAGCCGTCACACTGAAGCTTTCTTT.